A selection of T cell receptor beta chains follows, all from one sample in a study of PD-1 blockade in classical Hodgkin lymphoma. Sequenced by immunoSEQ multiplex PCR; TCRdb stores in-frame clones only, minus some. Found here are 100,000 to 130,000 clones, about 88% of them singletons; the top ten hold about 20%. The sample was peripheral blood mononuclear cells (PBMCs), taken before the second cycle of nivolumab. These receptors all come from a human donor with classical Hodgkin lymphoma. Each CDR3 is given without its conserved first and last residue.

v_gene: TRBV28
CDR3aa: ASSLWGGGEFRDTQY

v_gene: TRBV11-3
CDR3aa: ASSAGDEQF

v_gene: TRBV11-2
CDR3aa: ASSPDSYSYNEQF

v_gene: TRBV18
CDR3aa: ASSPPLGTTEAF

v_gene: TRBV7-9
CDR3aa: ASSLGGTSGSYEQY

v_gene: TRBV30
CDR3aa: AWSRWDVEDIQY

v_gene: TRBV11-2
CDR3aa: ASSLLTGNTEAF

v_gene: TRBV7-9
CDR3aa: ASSRQSNQPQH

v_gene: TRBV7-9
CDR3aa: ASNGTGVGNTIY

v_gene: TRBV7-2
CDR3aa: ASSLERRQPQH

v_gene: TRBV7-9
CDR3aa: ASSLEGGHSNQPQH

v_gene: TRBV29-1
CDR3aa: SAREGVRNEQF

v_gene: TRBV27
CDR3aa: ASSLGGRANYGYT

v_gene: TRBV27
CDR3aa: ASSLFVGVGTEAF

v_gene: TRBV5-4
CDR3aa: ASSSDGHVNYGYT

v_gene: TRBV27
CDR3aa: ASSFQGSDTQY

v_gene: TRBV7-6
CDR3aa: ASSSSMDRGAADEQY

v_gene: TRBV30
CDR3aa: AWSRGWLARTISSYNEQF

v_gene: TRBV19
CDR3aa: ASTRLPGRLNTEAF

v_gene: TRBV28
CDR3aa: ASRGAGANVLT

v_gene: TRBV4-1
CDR3aa: ASSQPGTSGSANYEQY

v_gene: TRBV30
CDR3aa: AWSRGQGNSPLH

v_gene: TRBV2
CDR3aa: ASNSWDRLLANYGYT

v_gene: TRBV14
CDR3aa: ASSRRRELGYT

v_gene: TRBV28
CDR3aa: ASRPGGAGGEKLF

v_gene: TRBV10-3
CDR3aa: AISSTEGGTGHEQF

v_gene: TRBV28
CDR3aa: ASSPPDGLANSYEQY

v_gene: TRBV15
CDR3aa: ATSRGEQANEKLF

v_gene: TRBV9
CDR3aa: ASTVDEQY

v_gene: TRBV19
CDR3aa: ASSISPNQPQH

v_gene: TRBV4-3
CDR3aa: ASSQGPWRVGYNEQF

v_gene: TRBV27
CDR3aa: ASRTGRLDSPLH

v_gene: TRBV15
CDR3aa: ATSNYSGTGFYEQY

v_gene: TRBV18
CDR3aa: ASSPLATNEKLF

v_gene: TRBV28
CDR3aa: ASSLGQFNQPQH

v_gene: TRBV6-5
CDR3aa: ASTAGSNQPQH

v_gene: TRBV12-5
CDR3aa: ASGLDGWAATNEKLF

v_gene: TRBV28
CDR3aa: ASKVAGLVYNEQF

v_gene: TRBV6-6
CDR3aa: ASRSRTGKSNTEAF

v_gene: TRBV15
CDR3aa: ATSSGARTYNEQF

v_gene: TRBV27
CDR3aa: ASTPRPPGQGARNEQF

v_gene: TRBV27
CDR3aa: ASSTRDPRTEAF

v_gene: TRBV15
CDR3aa: ATSRSRQYNEQF

v_gene: TRBV7-2
CDR3aa: ASSPPGQGVF

v_gene: TRBV2
CDR3aa: ASKREVSRKETQY

v_gene: TRBV6-5
CDR3aa: ASSYRAPAEAF

v_gene: TRBV4-1
CDR3aa: ASSQGGLLGREQY

v_gene: TRBV7-7
CDR3aa: ASSSTGRNEQF

v_gene: TRBV10-3
CDR3aa: AISESGGGFRTEAF

v_gene: TRBV5-1
CDR3aa: ASSFNEGNTGELF

v_gene: TRBV6-1
CDR3aa: ASSVEERRGQPQH

v_gene: TRBV4-3
CDR3aa: ASSQGQGYSYEQY

v_gene: TRBV4-3
CDR3aa: ASSQDPQNYGYT

v_gene: TRBV5-4
CDR3aa: ASTPRRGLAGNEQF

v_gene: TRBV19
CDR3aa: ASSMQRTSGYNEQF

v_gene: TRBV19
CDR3aa: ASSGVAGGPVSYNEQF

v_gene: TRBV9
CDR3aa: ASSFLAGDYNEQF

v_gene: TRBV5-4
CDR3aa: ASSLEGSGANVLT

v_gene: TRBV30
CDR3aa: AWSQLAGGSTTQY